This T cell receptor (beta chain) was recovered during a study of CD8 T cells in Susac syndrome. V gave up 5 bases and J gave up 8 bases, with 18 bases separating them. This CDR3 has 13 amino acids. The germline gives CDR1 SQVTM, CDR2 ANQGSEA. Random hexamers were used to reverse transcribe an amount of 0.5 to 1 ug RNA. The immunoSEQ assay covered 54 Vbeta and 13 Jbeta segments for CDR3. TCRdb re-derived calls from the immunoSEQ multiplex PCR reads in MiXCR, one entry per CDR3 protein. Of around 230,000 distinct CDR3 sequences listed, 90% to 97% were seen once; the top ten hold approximately 0.1%. This sequence originates from a human donor with Susac syndrome. This chain connects TRBV29-1 to TRBJ1-1; the D gene is possibly TRBD1 (6 bases). The sample taken for sequencing was CD4+ T cells from PBMCs. The CDR3 sequence is CSVWTATGWEAFF. For the CDR3, the DNA is TGCAGCGTTTGGACAGCCACAGGGTGGGAAGCTTTCTTT.